These T cell receptor beta chains were read from a single sample in a study of low-dose radiotherapy and immunotherapy resistance in tumors. From the reads, TCRdb called clonotypes with MiXCR, one entry per CDR3 protein. Of about 60,000 distinct CDR3 sequences in the sample, 20% to 25% are singletons; the top ten hold 6.5% to 7%. Sequences were derived from PBMCs, sampled after low-dose radiotherapy plus immunotherapy. The receptors shown here come from a male donor with prostate cancer. Each CDR3 is given with its conserved first and last residue. The order of the fields is J gene, clone size, V gene, CDR3 protein. A clone size is listed for some rows: how often the clone was seen (once, few, many), or a class if it is expanded.

>TRBJ2-1|few|TRBV6-5
CASSVDDSSYNEQFF
>TRBJ2-3|many|TRBV10-3
CAILASASTDTQYF
>TRBJ2-7|NA|TRBV6-5
CASSPGTESSYEQYF
>TRBJ2-2|many|TRBV5-1
CASTPLLTSGGAYTGELFF
>TRBJ2-1|many|TRBV15
CATSRDLVEGNSYNEQFF
>TRBJ2-1|medium-sized|TRBV14
CASSRAGGFYNEQFF
>TRBJ1-4|NA|TRBV20-1
CSAREEKLFF
>TRBJ2-4|many|TRBV6-2/TRBV6-3
CASKGTENIQYF
>TRBJ2-3|few|TRBV20-1
CSARGFQRGASSTDTQYF
>TRBJ2-1|NA|TRBV7-3
CASSLEGLAHNEQFF
>TRBJ2-2|NA|TRBV20-1
CSARDLGRGGSDTGELFF
>TRBJ1-3|NA|TRBV5-1
CASSEQGSGNTIYF
>TRBJ2-2|once|TRBV12-3/TRBV12-4
CASSLVVAGELFFF
>TRBJ2-3|NA|TRBV29-1
CSVGQNTDTQYF
>TRBJ2-5|many|TRBV25-1
CASRGSLAGGGETQYF
>TRBJ2-7|NA|TRBV10-3
CAMWTGYEQYF
>TRBJ2-5|many|TRBV5-1
CASSLERPQETQYF
>TRBJ1-1|many|TRBV6-6
CASSHHYNSEAFF
>TRBJ2-1|NA|TRBV5-6
CASSFAGTNNEQFF
>TRBJ2-3|many|TRBV9
CASSRRTSGRDTQYF
>TRBJ2-1|few|TRBV5-6
CASSLGPPSSYNEQFF
>TRBJ2-1|NA|TRBV28
CASNGRGPDNEQFF
>TRBJ1-5|many|TRBV16
CASSQFRDSNQPQHF
>TRBJ1-1|many|TRBV4-2
CASSQASWGGFNTEAFF
>TRBJ1-1|NA|TRBV12-3/TRBV12-4
CASSLGGMNTEAFF
>TRBJ2-5|many|TRBV29-1
CSAERTSGQGTQYF